This T cell receptor (beta chain) was profiled in a study of vaccination and CD4 T cells after COVID-19. Study observations and caveats: In median terms, SARS-CoV-2-reactive clonotypes went from about 20 to 38, a nonsignificant rise.

Treatment indicated: roughly 10-day PBMC culture with coronavirus spike peptide pools or control peptides (ViraFEST assay). This clonotype came up a few times. Its antigen is not identified. Unmatched junction bases numbered 11, after V lost 3 bases and J lost 7 bases. Germline V gene data show CDR1 as KGHDR and CDR2 as SFDVKD. The CDR3 length is 18 residues. Sequencing of DNA taken from cultured CD4+ T cells relied on the Oncomine TCR Beta short-read assay. CD4+ T cells were cultured, and genomic DNA was extracted from them. TCRdb independently ran MiXCR on the PCR reads; one entry per CDR3 protein. Here the sample spans nearly 15,000 distinct CDR3 sequences, 40% to 60% being singletons.

The specimen sequenced was CD4+ T cells from blood, cultured in vitro. The receptor comes from a human donor who had recovered from COVID-19. V usage is TRBV24-1 and J usage is TRBJ2-3; 14 nucleotides line up with TRBD2. The CDR3 region is CATSDPRGLAGDGNTQYF. The CDR3 bases are TGTGCCACCAGTGATCCCAGGGGACTAGCGGGAGACGGGAATACGCAGTATTTT.